The sequence of this T cell receptor beta chain was determined in a study of low-dose radiotherapy and immunotherapy resistance in tumors. Study-wide context: One day prior to radiation and immunotherapy, intravenous cyclophosphamide at 200 mg/m2 was given, repeated every two weeks.

Primers targeting TRAV and TRBV primed first-strand cDNA, covering alpha and beta chains. Using a constant-region primer together with a V-primer adapter, TCRs were subjected to 15 to 20 PCR cycles of amplification. TCRdb fed the reads into MiXCR, producing one record per CDR3 protein. The table lists 5,600 or so distinct CDR3 sequences, 82% of them singletons, with about 6% in the top ten. The CDR3 runs 14 residues. CDR1 is MNHEY and CDR2 is SVGEGT in the germline V gene. With V trimmed by 4 bases and J by 3 bases, 3 bases remained unmatched. The sequence came from a human donor with advanced metastatic prostate, ovarian, gallbladder or colorectal cancer (not recorded which). This table probably holds off-target reads from a library built for another chain. This chain connects TRBV6-2 or TRBV6-3 to TRBJ2-4; 7 bases agree with TRBD2. This CDR3 is CASSSGGIKNIQYF. Written as DNA, the CDR3 is TGTGCCAGCAGTTCCGGGGGGATCAAAAACATTCAGTACTTC.